One and the same sample provided the 28 T cell receptor beta chains below, sequenced in a study of graft-versus-host responses after intestinal transplantation. The antigens for these receptors are not known. Produced via immunoSEQ multiplex PCR; TCRdb's table is partial and in-frame only. The repertoire holds 130,000 to 150,000 clones, with about 90% as singletons. The sequencing used unstimulated CD4+ T cells sorted from spleen or lymph node cells, collected before intestinal transplant. The receptors were sampled from a human donor who received an intestinal transplant.

V gene TRBV5-1 combines with J gene TRBJ1-1; D uncertain. Trimming stripped 5 bases from V and 1 base from J, with 15 bases between. CDR3 length: 15 amino acids. Germline CDR1 reads SGHRS; CDR2 reads YFSETQ. The CDR3 nucleotides read TGCGCCAGCAGACAGAGGGAGGCGGGGAACACTGAAGCTTTCTTT. Its protein is CASRQREAGNTEAFF.

The chain employs TRBV6-1 and TRBJ1-4, with D possibly being TRBD1 (6 bases). The ends were cut back, 8 bases at V and 4 bases at J, with 11 bases in the middle. The CDR3 sequence is 13 residues long. Germline V gives CDR1 MNHNS, CDR2 SASEGT. The CDR3 reads CASQHRVNEKLFF. Here the CDR3 DNA reads TGTGCCAGCCAGCACAGGGTTAATGAAAAACTGTTTTTT.

The chain links TRBV5-1 to TRBJ1-1; no definite D call. The CDR3 has 14 residues. Germline CDR1 and CDR2: SGHRS and YFSETQ. The ends were cut back, 1 base at V and 0 bases at J, with 7 bases in the middle. The chain's CDR3 is CASSLSVVNTEAFF. Written as DNA, the CDR3 is TGCGCCAGCAGCTTGTCTGTTGTGAACACTGAAGCTTTCTTT.

The gene calls are TRBV2 and TRBJ2-1; D is ambiguous. V was cut by 6 bases and J by 8 bases, with 8 bases left in between. CDR3 length equals 11 residues. From germline, CDR1 is SNHLY and CDR2 FYNNEI. The CDR3 sequence: CASRSADEQFF. The CDR3 DNA is TGTGCCAGCAGATCGGCCGATGAGCAGTTCTTC.

V and J are TRBV5-4 and TRBJ2-7, with 10 nucleotides matching TRBD2. The V gene's germline CDR1 is SGHNT and CDR2 YYREEE (reference sequence). The CDR3 sequence is 14 residues long. V was pared by 4 bases and J by 4 bases, with 5 bases of the junction left unmatched. The CDR3 DNA is TGTGCCAGCAGCATAGGGACTAGCGAGTACGAGCAGTACTTC. It yields the protein CASSIGTSEYEQYF.

The chain carries TRBV2 and TRBJ2-1; 12 bases agree with TRBD2. Germline V gene sequence: CDR1 SNHLY, CDR2 FYNNEI. The CDR3 is 14 residues long. With V trimmed by 6 bases and J by 7 bases, 4 bases remained unmatched. This chain's CDR3 is CASRLAGGGNEQFF. The DNA for the CDR3 is TGTGCCAGCAGACTAGCGGGAGGAGGGAATGAGCAGTTCTTC.

The chain has TRBV9 and TRBJ2-3; D possibly corresponds to TRBD1 (6 bases). Germline CDR1 SGDLS, CDR2 YYNGEE. With 0 bases removed from V and 4 bases from J, the gap between germline ends came to 12 bases. CDR3 length: 15 residues. CDR3 nucleotides: TGTGCCAGCAGCGTAGGGATACAGGGAGCAGATACGCAGTATTTT. Amino acid sequence: CASSVGIQGADTQYF.

Only one count was recorded for this clone. The rearrangement joins TRBV18 to TRBJ1-5, with 7 bases lining up with TRBD1. The germline CDR1 and CDR2 sequences are KGHSH and LQKENI. The CDR3 spans 13 residues. The V segment lost 2 bases and the J segment 7 bases; nucleotides outside the gene matches: 2. CDR3 coding DNA: TGTGCCAGCTCACCAGACAGGGAGCAGCCCCAGCATTTT. Encoded protein: CASSPDREQPQHF.

A word on this clone: The same CDR3 can be traced to other DNA sequences in this sample. The chain joins TRBV18 to TRBJ1-5, with D maybe TRBD1 (5 bases). V lost 6 bases, J lost 0 bases, and 12 bases lay in between. Germline V lookup: CDR1 KGHSH, CDR2 LQKENI. The CDR3 runs 15 residues. CDR3 DNA: TGTGCCAGCTCCCTTACACAGGCTAGCAATCAGCCCCAGCATTTT. Its protein is CASSLTQASNQPQHF.

The chain carries TRBV18 and TRBJ1-1, with D maybe TRBD1 (5 bases). V lost 6 bases to trimming and J lost 1 base, with 12 bases between them. The CDR3 sequence is 14 residues long. Germline V CDR1 and CDR2: KGHSH, LQKENI. The CDR3 protein is CASSQGRGNTEAFF. The CDR3 DNA sequence: TGTGCCAGCTCTCAGGGAAGGGGGAACACTGAAGCTTTCTTT.

The rearrangement links TRBV19 to TRBJ2-1, with 9 positions matching TRBD2. V lost 5 bases, J lost 0 bases, and 8 bases stayed unmatched. The germline V gene encodes CDR1 LNHDA and CDR2 SQIVND (reference sequence). CDR3 size: 17 residues. In DNA form, the CDR3 reads TGTGCCAGTAGTGAGACTTTTAGCGGGAGCTCCTACAATGAGCAGTTCTTC. The encoded protein is CASSETFSGSSYNEQFF.

The chain links TRBV7-2 to TRBJ2-1; D remains unclear. There are 15 residues in the CDR3. The V gene's germline CDR1 is SGHTA and CDR2 FQGNSA. V dropped 6 bases and J dropped 4 bases, with 16 bases sitting between them. Here the CDR3 reads CASRPDQNSYNEQFF. CDR3 nucleotides: TGTGCCAGCAGACCGGACCAAAATAGTTACAATGAGCAGTTCTTC. Complete variable domain (other parts from reference TRBV7-2 and TRBJ2-1): GAGVSQSPSNKVTEKGKDVELRCDPISGHTALYWYRQSLGQGLEFLIYFQGNSAPDKSGLPSDRFSAERTGGSVSTLTIQRTQQEDSAVYLCASRPDQNSYNEQFFGPGTRLTVL.

A remark on this clone: This same CDR3 is encoded by further DNA sequences in the sample. This CDR3 reads CSVEEGLAGGGEQFF. For the CDR3, the DNA is TGCAGCGTTGAAGAGGGACTAGCGGGAGGCGGTGAGCAGTTCTTC. V is TRBV29-1 and J is TRBJ2-1, with 15 bases fitting TRBD2. V lost 0 bases, J lost 9 bases, and 3 bases stayed unmatched. The CDR3 consists of 15 residues. Germline CDR1 is SQVTM and CDR2 is ANQGSEA.

The genes are TRBV7-8 and TRBJ1-6, with 7 nucleotides matching TRBD1. Trimming took 4 bases from V and 5 from J; bases not matched to a gene: 2. The germline V gene encodes CDR1 SGHVS and CDR2 FQNEAQ. CDR3 length equals 14 residues. The CDR3 nucleotides are TGTGCCAGCAGCTCAGGGGGGGATAATTCACCCCTCCACTTT. As protein: CASSSGGDNSPLHF.

The gene calls are TRBV5-1 and TRBJ2-3, with D uncertain. V lost 5 bases, J lost 2 bases, and 9 bases lay in between. This CDR3 contains 13 residues. The germline CDR1 and CDR2 sequences are SGHRS and YFSETQ. CDR3 loop: CASRSVTTDTQYF. In DNA, the CDR3 is TGCGCCAGCAGATCTGTCACCACAGATACGCAGTATTTT. The full variable domain, its missing parts supplied by reference TRBV5-1 and TRBJ2-3, is KAGVTQTPRYLIKTRGQQVTLSCSPISGHRSVSWYQQTPGQGLQFLFEYFSETQRNKGNFPGRFSGRQFSNSRSEMNVSTLELGDSALYLCASRSVTTDTQYFGPGTRLTVL.

This chain links TRBV11-2 with TRBJ1-1, with TRBD1 identical over 7 bases. J was trimmed by 9 bases and V by 1 base; bases with no gene match: 5. The CDR3 contains 13 residues. Germline V CDR1 and CDR2: SGHAT, FQNNGV. CDR3 protein: CASSLGDRQKAFF. CDR3 DNA: TGTGCCAGCAGCTTAGGGGACAGACAAAAAGCTTTCTTT.

The chain carries TRBV28 and TRBJ2-6; D remains unclear. This CDR3 has 16 residues. Germline V gives CDR1 MDHEN, CDR2 SYDVKM. Trimming stripped 8 bases from V and 0 bases from J, with 14 bases between. This CDR3 reads CASGLHPPSGANVLTF. The CDR3 nucleotides read TGTGCCAGCGGTCTACATCCTCCCTCTGGGGCCAACGTCCTGACTTTC.

The J gene is TRBJ2-7, the V gene TRBV7-2, with D possibly called TRBD1 or TRBD2 (5 bases each). Trimming removed 5 bases at V and 4 bases at J, with 21 bases between. The CDR3 is 16 amino acids. The germline V gene encodes CDR1 SGHTA and CDR2 FQGNSA. In DNA, the CDR3 is TGTGCCAGCAGCCGCCGGGACCGAGAAAAGGGTTACGAGCAGTACTTC. Its translation: CASSRRDREKGYEQYF.

Concerning this clone itself: Other DNA sequences in this sample translate to the same CDR3. V is TRBV7-3 and J is TRBJ2-3; TRBD2 agrees at 7 bases. This CDR3 is built from 15 residues. The germline V gene has CDR1 SGHTA and CDR2 FQGTGA. V lost 0 bases and J lost 0; bases outside the gene matches: 0. Here the CDR3 reads CASSLTSGSTDTQYF. Written as DNA, the CDR3 is TGTGCCAGCAGCTTAACTAGCGGGAGCACAGATACGCAGTATTTT.

This chain links TRBV5-1 with TRBJ2-7, with a tentative D call TRBD2 (6 bases). There are 13 residues in the CDR3. Trimming took 4 bases from V and 3 from J, leaving 11 bases between them. Germline CDR1 and CDR2: SGHRS and YFSETQ. The CDR3 sequence: CASSVREDYEQYF. CDR3 sequence (DNA): TGCGCCAGCAGCGTTAGGGAGGACTACGAGCAGTACTTC.

As to this clone: The identical CDR3 is also encoded by other nucleotide sequences in the sample. The chain is built from TRBV4-3 and TRBJ2-7, with 9 bases fitting TRBD2. This CDR3 has 19 residues. V gave up 0 bases and J gave up 0 bases; unmatched junction bases: 12. The germline V gene has CDR1 LGHNA and CDR2 YSLEER. The CDR3 reads CASSQDEGSGRDSSYEQYF. The CDR3, as DNA: TGCGCCAGCAGCCAAGATGAGGGTAGCGGGAGAGACAGCTCCTACGAGCAGTACTTC.

This chain uses TRBV9 with TRBJ2-3; 7 nucleotides align to TRBD2. Germline-derived CDR1 and CDR2 are SGDLS and YYNGEE. V gave up 0 bases and J gave up 4 bases; unmatched junction bases: 8. The CDR3 runs 16 residues. The CDR3 DNA follows: TGTGCCAGCAGCGTAGGTTTCGGCGGGAGCGCAGATACGCAGTATTTT. Translation: CASSVGFGGSADTQYF.

The chain employs TRBV27 and TRBJ2-7; TRBD2 matches 11 bases. Germline CDR1 MNHEY, CDR2 SMNVEV (reference sequence). The CDR3 runs 15 residues. Germline trimming cut 4 bases from V and 3 bases from J; bases unmatched to any gene: 5. CDR3 DNA sequence: TGTGCCAGCAGTTCCGGACTAGCGGGCCACTACGAGCAGTACTTC. The encoded protein is CASSSGLAGHYEQYF.

The gene calls are TRBV11-2 and TRBJ1-5, with D tentatively TRBD1 (6 bases). Trimming shortened V by 4 bases and J by 7 bases, and 14 bases separated the two germline ends. The CDR3 is made up of 14 amino acids. CDR1 and CDR2 (germline): SGHAT, FQNNGV. Here the CDR3 reads CASSYSGAGQPQHF. CDR3 coding DNA: TGTGCCAGCAGCTACTCAGGGGCTGGGCAGCCCCAGCATTTT.

V and J are TRBV28 and TRBJ1-5; TRBD1 agrees at 8 bases. The V gene end was trimmed by 3 bases and the J gene end by 2 bases; junction bases not matched to a gene: 6. CDR1 and CDR2 (germline): MDHEN, SYDVKM. The CDR3 is 16 amino acids. The CDR3 loop is CASSFNRGIGNQPQHF. The CDR3 nucleotides read TGTGCCAGCAGTTTTAACAGGGGGATAGGCAATCAGCCCCAGCATTTT.

This chain uses TRBV29-1 with TRBJ1-1; D ambiguous. The germline V gene encodes CDR1 SQVTM and CDR2 ANQGSEA. This CDR3 has 10 residues. V dropped 7 bases and J dropped 1 base, with 4 bases sitting between them. CDR3 sequence: CSAANTEAFF. The DNA of the CDR3 is TGCAGCGCCGCGAACACTGAAGCTTTCTTT.

The J gene is TRBJ2-7, the V gene TRBV6-6, with a tentative D call TRBD2 (6 bases). Trimming removed 1 base at V and 7 bases at J, with 17 bases between. The germline CDR1 and CDR2 sequences are MNHNY and SVGAGI (reference sequence). This CDR3 has 15 amino acids. CDR3 coding DNA: TGTGCCAGCAGTTACTTAAGCGGCCAAGGAGGGGAGCAGTACTTC. The encoded protein is CASSYLSGQGGEQYF.

Remarks on this clone: This specimen includes other DNA sequences encoding the same CDR3. The chain uses TRBV19 and TRBJ1-1; perhaps TRBD1 as D (6 bases). The CDR3 is 13 amino acids. Deletions cut 6 bases from V and 0 bases from J, with 8 bases between. Germline V gives CDR1 LNHDA, CDR2 SQIVND (reference sequence). CDR3 region: CASRDSLNTEAFF. CDR3 bases: TGTGCCAGTAGGGACAGTTTGAACACTGAAGCTTTCTTT.